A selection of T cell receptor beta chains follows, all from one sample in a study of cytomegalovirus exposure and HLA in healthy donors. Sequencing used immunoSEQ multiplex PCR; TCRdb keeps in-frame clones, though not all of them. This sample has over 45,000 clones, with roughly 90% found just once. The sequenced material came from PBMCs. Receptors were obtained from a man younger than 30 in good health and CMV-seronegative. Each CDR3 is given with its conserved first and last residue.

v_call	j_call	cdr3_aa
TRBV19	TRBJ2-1	CASSRGTVTVNEQFF
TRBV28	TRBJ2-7	CASSPPGISYEQYF
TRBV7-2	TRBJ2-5	CASSQGSSGSSETQYF
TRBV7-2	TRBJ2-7	CASSLGTSGRYEQYF
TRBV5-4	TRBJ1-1	CASSLSQSNTEAFF
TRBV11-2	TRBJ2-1	CASSLTGNEQFF
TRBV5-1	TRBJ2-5	CASSEGQGGETQYF
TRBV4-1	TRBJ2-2	CASSQAPGVNTGELFF
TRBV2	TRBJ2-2	CASRLAVGELFF
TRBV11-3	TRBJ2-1	CASSLAVAGSNEQFF
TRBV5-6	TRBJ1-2	CASSPIEDRGHYGYTF
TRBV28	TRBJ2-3	CASSSGRGHTDTQYF
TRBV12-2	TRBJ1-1	CASRLSHPGAFF
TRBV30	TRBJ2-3	CAWSAYPRGTQYF
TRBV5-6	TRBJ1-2	CASSVGLLYGYTF
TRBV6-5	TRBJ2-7	CASSYSEGEYYEQYF
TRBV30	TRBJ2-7	CAWSLAASSSYEQYF
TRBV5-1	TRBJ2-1	CASNLAGTGEYNEQFF
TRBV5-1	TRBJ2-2	CASSLVLAATGELFF
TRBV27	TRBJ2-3	CASSSVHTDTQYF
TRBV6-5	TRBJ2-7	CASSLAGGSNEQYF
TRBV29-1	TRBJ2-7	CSVAGQLDYEQYF
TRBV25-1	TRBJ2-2	CASSDPRQGNTGELFF
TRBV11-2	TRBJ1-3	CASSLGVKIGGLGNTIYF
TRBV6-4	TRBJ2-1	CASSDSAGSYNEQFF
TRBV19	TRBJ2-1	CASSMVRGIYNEQFF
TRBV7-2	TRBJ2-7	CASSPGTSGSSYEQYF
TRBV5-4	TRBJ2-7	CASSLDLAGVGEQYF
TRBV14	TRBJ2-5	CASSQDRGLAEQETQYF
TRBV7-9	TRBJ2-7	CASSFPDGAYEQYF
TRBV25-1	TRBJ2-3	CASSEYSASGSHFPQYF
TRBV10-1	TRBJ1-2	CASSFGTGAF
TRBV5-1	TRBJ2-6	CASSLGRGAGANVLTF
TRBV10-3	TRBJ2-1	CAISEVTGRTEQFF
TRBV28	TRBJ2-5	CASSLVGRLAETQYF
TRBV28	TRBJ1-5	CASSVQGQPQHF
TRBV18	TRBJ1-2	CASSPTGGSGYGYTF
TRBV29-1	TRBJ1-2	CSALGQVNYGYTF
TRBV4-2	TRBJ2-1	CASSQDTRREGSNEQFF
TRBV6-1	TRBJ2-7	CATSSSGRAYEQYF
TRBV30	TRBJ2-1	CAWSVIAGVYEQFF
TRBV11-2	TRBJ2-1	CASSSRASSYNEQFF
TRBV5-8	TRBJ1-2	CASRSLTGPYYYGYTF
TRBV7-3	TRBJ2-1	CASSPLAGAEQFF
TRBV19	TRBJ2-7	CASSDLGTGSYEQYF
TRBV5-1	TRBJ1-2	CASSSRGRDSVGYTF
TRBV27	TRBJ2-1	CASSSIAGVVYNEQFF
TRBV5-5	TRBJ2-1	CASSSRAVSSYNEQFF
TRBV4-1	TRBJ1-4	CASSQDRDRVPEKLFF
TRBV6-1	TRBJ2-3	CASRSERVITDTQYF
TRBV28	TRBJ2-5	CASSWDTEVPQETQYF
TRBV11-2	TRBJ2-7	CASSLALQTYEQYF